These 26 T cell receptor beta chains share one sample of origin, sequenced in a study of cytomegalovirus exposure and HLA in healthy donors. Vbeta (60) and Jbeta (13) primers were used in the PCR. Libraries were prepared by immunoSEQ multiplex PCR; TCRdb keeps only in-frame clonotypes and omits some of them. The sample yields some 170,000 clones, approximately 78% seen once. Specimen: PBMCs. The receptor source for this set is a woman in her twenties or thirties in good health and CMV-seropositive.

The chain couples TRBV9 to TRBJ2-2, with 7 bases identical to TRBD1. CDR1 and CDR2 from the germline V gene are SGDLS and YYNGEE. This CDR3 is built from 17 residues. V shed 0 bases and J 2 bases; nucleotides not matched to a gene: 7. CDR3 DNA sequence: TGTGCCAGCAGCGTAGCTACCGGGACAGCAAACACCGGGGAGCTGTTTTTT. Its translation: CASSVATGTANTGELFF.

The chain links TRBV10-3 to TRBJ1-2; 7 bases match TRBD1. The V segment lost 3 bases and the J segment 4 bases; nucleotides outside the gene matches: 11. This CDR3 has 16 amino acids. Looked up from germline, CDR1 is ENHRY and CDR2 is SYGVKD. CDR3 residues: CAISEPDRETTYGYTF. For the CDR3, the DNA is TGTGCCATCAGTGAACCCGACAGGGAGACTACCTATGGCTACACCTTC.

This sequence joins TRBV5-4 and TRBJ1-2; 7 bases are shared with TRBD1. The CDR3 is 15 residues long. The germline V gene encodes CDR1 SGHNT and CDR2 YYREEE (reference sequence). V shed 1 base and J 4 bases; nucleotides not matched to a gene: 7. Written as DNA, the CDR3 is TGTGCCAGCAGCTTGTGGCAGGGGGGCACCTATGGCTACACCTTC. Translated: CASSLWQGGTYGYTF.

J is TRBJ2-1 and V is TRBV5-4; 7 bases are a match to TRBD1. Germline CDR1 is SGHNT and CDR2 is YYREEE (reference sequence). V trimming: 3 bases; J trimming: 1 base; junction bases outside the gene matches: 4. This CDR3 comprises 15 residues. CDR3: CASSSPGQSYNEQFF. CDR3 in DNA: TGTGCCAGCAGCTCACCGGGACAGTCCTACAATGAGCAGTTCTTC.

This chain connects TRBV7-9 to TRBJ2-2; 8 bases are shared with TRBD2. The CDR3 has 14 amino acids. CDR1 is SEHNR and CDR2 is FQNEAQ in the germline V gene (reference sequence). V lost 11 bases, J lost 3 bases, and 8 bases stayed unmatched. The CDR3 here is CAPQRGLDTGELFF. Here the CDR3 DNA reads TGTGCCCCCCAGCGGGGGCTAGACACCGGGGAGCTGTTTTTT.

The rearrangement joins TRBV4-2 to TRBJ2-1; the match to TRBD2 covers 10 bases. This CDR3 comprises 18 residues. V lost 0 bases to trimming and J lost 0 bases; unmatched junction nucleotides: 5. Germline V gene lookup returns CDR1 LGHNA and CDR2 YNFKEQ. Here the CDR3 reads CASSQELAGSSSYNEQFF. As DNA, the CDR3 is TGTGCCAGCAGCCAAGAACTAGCGGGGAGTAGCTCCTACAATGAGCAGTTCTTC.

The rearrangement uses TRBV2 and TRBJ1-3; 7 bases are a match to TRBD1. Per germline, CDR1 SNHLY and CDR2 FYNNEI. This CDR3 contains 11 residues. With V trimmed by 3 bases and J by 15 bases, 5 bases remained unmatched. The CDR3 DNA reads as TGTGCCAGCAGTGACCGGGACAGCTCATATTTT. Encoded protein: CASSDRDSSYF.

The chain combines TRBV18 with TRBJ1-1; a possible D gene is TRBD1 (6 bases). CDR1 is KGHSH, CDR2 LQKENI, per germline. The CDR3 sequence is 16 residues long. Trimming cost V 1 base and J 1 base, with 13 bases left between them. The DNA of the CDR3 is TGTGCCAGCTCACCACTGGGGGGGGCGCAGAACACTGAAGCTTTCTTT. Translated, it gives CASSPLGGAQNTEAFF.

CDR3 sequence: CASSYSAGNTEAFF. The DNA for the CDR3 is TGTGCCAGCAGTTACTCGGCGGGGAACACTGAAGCTTTCTTT. V is TRBV6-6 and J is TRBJ1-1; D call uncertain. Trimming took 0 bases from V and 1 from J, leaving 6 bases between them. The CDR3 consists of 14 residues. Germline V gene lookup returns CDR1 MNHNY and CDR2 SVGAGI (reference sequence).

This clone was recorded once. The chain has TRBV9 and TRBJ2-7, with 7 positions matching TRBD2. The CDR3 totals 15 residues. In germline, CDR1 is SGDLS, CDR2 YYNGEE. Trimming took 2 bases from V and 6 from J; bases not matched to a gene: 11. The CDR3 is CASSVGGGASSEQYF. CDR3 nucleotides: TGTGCCAGCAGCGTCGGCGGGGGAGCCTCAAGCGAGCAGTACTTC.

The chain employs TRBV11-2 and TRBJ1-4, with D possibly matching TRBD1 (6 bases). Germline CDR1 SGHAT, CDR2 FQNNGV. This CDR3 contains 16 residues. Trimming removed 1 base from V and 8 bases from J, with 17 bases in between. The CDR3 loop reads CASSLAPGALREKLFF. The CDR3 DNA is TGTGCCAGCAGCTTAGCGCCAGGGGCCCTTAGGGAAAAACTGTTTTTT.

The DNA for the CDR3 is TGTGCCAGCAGCCAGCGACGGGAGGGAACAGATACGCAGTATTTT. Its protein product is CASSQRREGTDTQYF. The chain recombines TRBV28 with TRBJ2-3; 8 nucleotides match TRBD2. CDR3 length equals 15 residues. The germline CDR1 and CDR2 sequences are MDHEN and SYDVKM. Trimming removed 6 bases from V and 3 bases from J; junction bases left unmatched: 8.

The chain carries TRBV7-3 and TRBJ1-1; 8 positions agree with TRBD1. Germline lookup yields CDR1 SGHTA and CDR2 FQGTGA. V shed 3 bases, J shed 1 base, and the junction held 4 bases outside the gene matches. This CDR3 comprises 15 residues. The DNA for the CDR3 is TGTGCCAGCAGCTTGACAGGGGCCCCGAACACTGAAGCTTTCTTT. This translates into CASSLTGAPNTEAFF.

The chain carries TRBV5-1 and TRBJ2-5; 7 bases map to TRBD2. The V and J ends lost 4 bases and 1 base, in that order; junction bases with no gene match: 4. Per germline, CDR1 SGHRS and CDR2 YFSETQ. The length of the CDR3 is 14 residues. In DNA form, the CDR3 reads TGCGCCAGCAGCGTAAGCGGGGCCCAAGAGACCCAGTACTTC. It specifies CASSVSGAQETQYF.

J is TRBJ2-2 and V is TRBV2; weak D call: TRBD1 (6 bases). The CDR3 is made up of 15 amino acids. Germline V gene sequence: CDR1 SNHLY, CDR2 FYNNEI. Trimming removed 1 base from V and 6 bases from J, with 12 bases in between. DNA for the CDR3: TGTGCCAGCAGTGAAGTCAGGGGATCTGCCGGGGAGCTGTTTTTT. It yields the protein CASSEVRGSAGELFF.

The chain couples TRBV7-8 to TRBJ2-7, with 8 positions matching TRBD2. V was clipped by 3 bases and J by 4 bases; unmatched bases: 8. The CDR3 runs to 15 residues. The germline V gene encodes CDR1 SGHVS and CDR2 FQNEAQ. Here the CDR3 reads CASSFAASGWYEQYF. In DNA form, the CDR3 reads TGTGCCAGCAGCTTCGCGGCTAGCGGGTGGTACGAGCAGTACTTC.

The V and J genes are TRBV4-1 and TRBJ1-3; D might be TRBD1 (6 bases). This CDR3 region has 15 residues. Germline V gene sequence: CDR1 MGHRA, CDR2 YSYEKL. The V and J ends lost 2 bases and 2 bases respectively, with 10 bases between them. The CDR3 loop reads CASSQREGAGNTIYF. CDR3 coding DNA: TGCGCCAGCAGCCAACGAGAGGGGGCTGGAAACACCATATATTTT.

The V and J genes are TRBV5-1 and TRBJ1-1; D is possibly TRBD1 (6 bases). From germline, CDR1 is SGHRS and CDR2 YFSETQ. Trimming left V 4 bases short and J 1 base short, with 11 bases between. The CDR3 runs to 14 residues. DNA for the CDR3: TGCGCCAGCAGCAGCATACAGGGGAACACTGAAGCTTTCTTT. Translated: CASSSIQGNTEAFF.

The chain employs TRBV13 and TRBJ2-7; a possible D gene is TRBD1 (6 bases). CDR3 length equals 15 residues. Germline CDR1 and CDR2: PRHDT and FYEKMQ (reference sequence). Trimming removed 4 bases from V and 1 base from J, with 14 bases in between. The CDR3 spells CASSSRPRGSYEQYF. The CDR3 DNA follows: TGTGCCAGCAGCTCCCGGCCCAGGGGATCCTACGAGCAGTACTTC. The full variable domain, completed using reference TRBV13 and TRBJ2-7, is AAGVIQSPRHLIKEKRETATLKCYPIPRHDTVYWYQQGPGQDPQFLISFYEKMQSDKGSIPDRFSAQQFSDYHSELNMSSLELGDSALYFCASSSRPRGSYEQYFGPGTRLTVT.

The sample holds a few counts of this clone. The V gene is TRBV5-1, the J gene TRBJ2-3, with 9 bases that match TRBD1. CDR1 is SGHRS and CDR2 is YFSETQ in the germline V gene. With V trimmed by 0 bases and J by 2 bases, 1 base remained unmatched. The CDR3 has 15 residues. This chain's CDR3 is CASSLGTGATDTQYF. CDR3 nucleotides: TGCGCCAGCAGCTTGGGGACAGGGGCCACAGATACGCAGTATTTT. The full variable domain, rest sourced from reference TRBV5-1 and TRBJ2-3, is KAGVTQTPRYLIKTRGQQVTLSCSPISGHRSVSWYQQTPGQGLQFLFEYFSETQRNKGNFPGRFSGRQFSNSRSEMNVSTLELGDSALYLCASSLGTGATDTQYFGPGTRLTVL.

The chain recombines TRBV13 with TRBJ2-3; D gene ambiguous. The CDR3 has 13 amino acids. V was trimmed by 8 bases and J by 1 base, leaving 10 bases between them. The germline gives CDR1 PRHDT, CDR2 FYEKMQ (reference sequence). The CDR3 loop is CASVLRGTDTQYF. The DNA of the CDR3 is TGTGCCAGCGTGCTCCGAGGCACAGATACGCAGTATTTT.

The CDR3 DNA sequence: TGCAGCGTCAGAGAGACAGGGGGCACCGGGGAGCTGTTTTTT. Protein sequence: CSVRETGGTGELFF. This rearrangement joins TRBV29-1 to TRBJ2-2; 9 bases match TRBD1. The V gene's germline CDR1 is SQVTM and CDR2 ANQGSEA. Trimming removed 6 bases from V and 4 bases from J; junction bases left unmatched: 6. The CDR3 has 14 amino acids.

The V gene is TRBV6-5, the J gene TRBJ2-5; possibly TRBD1 for D (7 bases). The length of the CDR3 is 15 residues. Trimming shortened V by 2 bases and J by 3 bases, and 13 bases separated the two germline ends. From germline, CDR1 is MNHEY and CDR2 SVGAGI. The CDR3 here is CASSYAGQGEETQYF. The CDR3 region has the DNA TGTGCCAGCAGTTACGCGGGGCAGGGGGAAGAGACCCAGTACTTC.

The V gene is TRBV5-4, the J gene TRBJ2-2; 10 bases are a match to TRBD2. With V trimmed by 2 bases and J by 6 bases, 7 bases remained unmatched. Germline V gene lookup returns CDR1 SGHNT and CDR2 YYREEE (reference sequence). This CDR3 has 16 residues. CDR3 in DNA: TGTGCCAGCAGCTTTTGGCTAGCGGGGGATGCCGGGGAGCTGTTTTTT. Its protein is CASSFWLAGDAGELFF.

This chain uses TRBV18 with TRBJ1-4; 7 bases align to TRBD1. The CDR3 sequence is 16 residues long. Germline V gives CDR1 KGHSH, CDR2 LQKENI. The J segment lost 0 bases and the V segment lost 4 bases, leaving 5 bases of the junction unmatched. CDR3 loop: CASSRRDSPTNEKLFF. The CDR3 nucleotides are TGTGCCAGCTCACGACGGGACAGCCCAACTAATGAAAAACTGTTTTTT.

V and J are TRBV27 and TRBJ2-1; TRBD2 aligns across 12 bases. Germline V CDR1 and CDR2: MNHEY, SMNVEV (reference sequence). The CDR3 consists of 15 residues. The trim removed 6 bases at V and 7 bases at J, leaving 7 bases unmatched. The CDR3 region is CASRELAGGKNEQFF. For the CDR3, the DNA is TGTGCCAGCAGGGAACTAGCGGGGGGTAAGAATGAGCAGTTCTTC.